One and the same sample provided the 7 T cell receptor beta chains below, sequenced in a study of regulatory T cells in long-lasting Graves disease. iRepertoire HTBI primers and Arm-PCR of CDR3 regions built TCR beta libraries. TCRdb processed the multiplex PCR reads anew with MiXCR; each CDR3 protein has one entry. This sample has 320,000 or so distinct CDR3 sequences; over 15% occur once, and the top ten carry about 39%. The time point: newly diagnosed GD, antithyroid drugs for less than 3 months. Construction of the TCR library relied on RNA isolated from PBMCs. Sequenced here: peripheral blood mononuclear cells (PBMCs), sampled at new diagnosis, from a patient treated with antithyroid drugs. The receptors come from a female donor with Graves disease.

This clonotype was detected ten times or more. The CDR3, as DNA: TGTGCCAGCAGTCGAAGCTGGCAGGGGGCCGATGGCTACACCTTC. Translated: CASSRSWQGADGYTF. The rearrangement links TRBV28 to TRBJ1-2, with 8 bases identical to TRBD1. CDR3 size: 15 residues. Per germline, CDR1 MDHEN and CDR2 SYDVKM. The ends lost 5 bases at V and 6 bases at J; junction bases unmatched: 11.

This clonotype has ten or more counts. The chain is built from TRBV11-3 and TRBJ2-3; 9 bases fit TRBD2. Per the germline V gene, CDR1 is SGHNT and CDR2 is YENEEA. With 0 bases clipped from V and 1 base from J, the junction kept 11 bases outside the gene matches. This CDR3 spans 19 amino acids. Here the CDR3 reads CASSLDPQRGLARTDTQYF. The CDR3 region has the DNA TGTGCCAGCAGCTTAGACCCCCAACGGGGACTAGCTCGCACAGATACGCAGTATTTT.

This clonotype was seen repeatedly, ten times or more. The rearrangement uses TRBV20-1 and TRBJ2-1; 10 bases align to TRBD2. This CDR3 contains 14 residues. CDR1 is DFQATT, CDR2 SNEGSKA, per germline (reference sequence). V lost 3 bases and J lost 5; bases outside the gene matches: 4. The CDR3 loop is CSASWLAGDNEQFF. CDR3 nucleotides: TGCAGTGCTAGTTGGCTAGCGGGGGACAATGAGCAGTTCTTC.

At least ten counts were recorded for this clonotype. The chain recombines TRBV2 with TRBJ2-7, with 11 positions matching TRBD2. Germline CDR1 SNHLY, CDR2 FYNNEI. There are 14 residues in the CDR3. CDR3 sequence reads: CASTGTSGPTEQYF. CDR3 in DNA: TGTGCTTCAACCGGGACTAGCGGACCTACAGAGCAGTACTTC.

This chain joins TRBV11-2 and TRBJ2-1; a weak D match, TRBD2 (5 bases). The CDR3 has 15 residues. The germline V and J ends were trimmed by 5 bases and 4 bases, with 15 bases remaining between them. Germline CDR1 SGHAT, CDR2 FQNNGV. CDR3 bases: TGTGCCAGCAGCCGAGTTGAGGGAATATACAATGAGCAGTTCTTC. It encodes CASSRVEGIYNEQFF. Based on the CDR3 plus reference TRBV11-2 and TRBJ2-1, the full variable domain is EAGVAQSPRYKIIEKRQSVAFWCNPISGHATLYWYQQILGQGPKLLIQFQNNGVVDDSQLPKDRFSAERLKGVDSTLKIQPAKLEDSAVYLCASSRVEGIYNEQFFGPGTRLTVL.

This clonotype was counted many times. The V call is TRBV30, the J call TRBJ1-1; D is unclear. Germline lookup yields CDR1 GTSNPN and CDR2 SVGIG (reference sequence). The length of the CDR3 is 12 residues. Trimming stripped 8 bases from V and 1 base from J, with 11 bases between. This CDR3 is CARGRSNTEAFF. The CDR3, as DNA: TGTGCCAGAGGACGCTCGAACACTGAAGCTTTCTTT.

This clonotype came up many times. The CDR3 protein is CASNRDRGYNEQFF. The DNA of the CDR3 is TGTGCCAGCAACCGGGACAGGGGTTACAATGAGCAGTTCTTC. The rearrangement uses TRBV2 and TRBJ2-1, with 10 positions matching TRBD1. CDR1 is SNHLY and CDR2 is FYNNEI in the germline V gene. V lost 7 bases, J lost 4 bases, and 4 bases stayed unmatched. This CDR3 is 14 amino acids long.